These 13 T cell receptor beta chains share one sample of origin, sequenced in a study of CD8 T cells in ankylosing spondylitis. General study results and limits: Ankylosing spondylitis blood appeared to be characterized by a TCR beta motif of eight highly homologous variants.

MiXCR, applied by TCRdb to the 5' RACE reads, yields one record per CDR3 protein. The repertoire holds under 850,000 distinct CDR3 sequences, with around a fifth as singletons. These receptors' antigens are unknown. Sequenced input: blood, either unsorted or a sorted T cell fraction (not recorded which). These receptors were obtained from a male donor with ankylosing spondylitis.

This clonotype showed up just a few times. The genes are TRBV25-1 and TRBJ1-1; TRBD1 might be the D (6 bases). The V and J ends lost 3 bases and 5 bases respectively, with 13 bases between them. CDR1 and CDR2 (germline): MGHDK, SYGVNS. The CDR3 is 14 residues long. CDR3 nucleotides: TGTGCCAGCAGTGACCTACAGGGACGGACTGAAGCTTTCTTT. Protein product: CASSDLQGRTEAFF.

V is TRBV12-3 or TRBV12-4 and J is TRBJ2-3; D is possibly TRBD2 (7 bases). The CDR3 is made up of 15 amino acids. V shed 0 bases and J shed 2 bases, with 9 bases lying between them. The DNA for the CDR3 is TGTGCCAGCAGTTTAGCGGGGGGGCACACAGATACGCAGTATTTT. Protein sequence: CASSLAGGHTDTQYF.

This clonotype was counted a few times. CDR3: CASSLKVGTPYEQYF. CDR3 sequence (DNA): TGCGCCAGCAGCCTGAAAGTGGGTACCCCCTACGAGCAGTACTTC. The chain carries TRBV4-1 and TRBJ2-7, with D unresolved. The V gene lost 4 bases and the J gene lost 2 bases, with 15 bases spanning the gap. This CDR3 has 15 amino acids. Germline V gives CDR1 MGHRA, CDR2 YSYEKL.

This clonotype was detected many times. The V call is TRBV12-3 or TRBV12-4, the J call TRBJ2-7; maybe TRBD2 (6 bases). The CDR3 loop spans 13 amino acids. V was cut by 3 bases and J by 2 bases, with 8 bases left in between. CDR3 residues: CASSFGGTYEQYF. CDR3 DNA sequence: TGTGCCAGCAGTTTTGGCGGGACCTACGAGCAGTACTTC.

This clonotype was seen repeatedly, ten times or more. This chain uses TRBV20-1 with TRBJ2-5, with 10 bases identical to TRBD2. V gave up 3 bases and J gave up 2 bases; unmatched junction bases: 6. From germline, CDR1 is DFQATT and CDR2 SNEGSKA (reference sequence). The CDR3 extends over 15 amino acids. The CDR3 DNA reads TGCAGTGCTAGCCGGAAAGCGGGAGGGCAAGAGACCCAGTACTTC. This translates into CSASRKAGGQETQYF.

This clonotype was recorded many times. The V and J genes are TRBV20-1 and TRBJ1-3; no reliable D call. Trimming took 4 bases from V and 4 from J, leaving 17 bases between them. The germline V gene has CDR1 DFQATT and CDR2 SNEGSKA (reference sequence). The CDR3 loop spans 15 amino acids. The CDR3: CSATPPPGVGNTIYF. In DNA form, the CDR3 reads TGCAGTGCTACCCCCCCACCAGGTGTCGGAAACACCATATATTTT.

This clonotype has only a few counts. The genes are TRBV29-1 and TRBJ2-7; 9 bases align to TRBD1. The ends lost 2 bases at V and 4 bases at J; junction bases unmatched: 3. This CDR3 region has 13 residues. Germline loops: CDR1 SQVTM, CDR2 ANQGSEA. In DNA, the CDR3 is TGCAGCGTTGAACCGGGACAGGGTTACGAGCAGTACTTC. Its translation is CSVEPGQGYEQYF.

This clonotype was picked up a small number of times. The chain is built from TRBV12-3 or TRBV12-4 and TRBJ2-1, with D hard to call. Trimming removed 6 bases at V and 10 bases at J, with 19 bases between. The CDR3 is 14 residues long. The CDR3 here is CASRDSVTVEEQFF. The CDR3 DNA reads TGTGCCAGCAGAGATTCGGTGACCGTGGAAGAGCAGTTCTTC.

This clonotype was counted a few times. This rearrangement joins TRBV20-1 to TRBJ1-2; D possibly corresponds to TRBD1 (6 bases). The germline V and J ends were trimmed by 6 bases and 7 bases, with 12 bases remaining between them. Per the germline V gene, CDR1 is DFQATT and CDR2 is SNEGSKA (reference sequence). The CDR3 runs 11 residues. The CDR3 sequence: CSAWGTSGYTF. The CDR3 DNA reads TGCAGTGCCTGGGGGACATCTGGCTACACCTTC.

The CDR3 bases are TGCAGTGCTAGTGAACACCGGGACTTACTAAACAATGAGCAGTTCTTC. Translated: CSASEHRDLLNNEQFF. The chain carries TRBV20-1 and TRBJ2-1, with TRBD2 as a possible D gene (6 bases). The CDR3 is made up of 16 amino acids. V was shortened by 3 bases and J by 5 bases, with 20 bases between the two germline ends. The germline CDR1 and CDR2 sequences are DFQATT and SNEGSKA (reference sequence).

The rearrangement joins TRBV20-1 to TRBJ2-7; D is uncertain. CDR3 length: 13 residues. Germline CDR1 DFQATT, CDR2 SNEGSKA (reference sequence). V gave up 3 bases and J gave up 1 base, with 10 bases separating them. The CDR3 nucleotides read TGCAGTGCTAGTTCTCCAGCTTCCTACGAGCAGTACTTC. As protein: CSASSPASYEQYF.

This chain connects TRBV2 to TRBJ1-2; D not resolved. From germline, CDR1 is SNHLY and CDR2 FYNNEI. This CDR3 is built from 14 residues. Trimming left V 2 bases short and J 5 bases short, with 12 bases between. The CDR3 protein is CASSERLDKYGYTF. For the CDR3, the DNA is TGTGCCAGCAGTGAAAGGCTGGATAAGTATGGCTACACCTTC.

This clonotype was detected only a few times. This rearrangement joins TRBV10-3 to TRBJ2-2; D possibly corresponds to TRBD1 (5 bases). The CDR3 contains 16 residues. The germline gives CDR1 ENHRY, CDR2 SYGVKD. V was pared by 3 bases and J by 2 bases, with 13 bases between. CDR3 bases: TGTGCCATCAGTGATGACAGCCTGATAAACACCGGGGAGCTGTTTTTT. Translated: CAISDDSLINTGELFF.